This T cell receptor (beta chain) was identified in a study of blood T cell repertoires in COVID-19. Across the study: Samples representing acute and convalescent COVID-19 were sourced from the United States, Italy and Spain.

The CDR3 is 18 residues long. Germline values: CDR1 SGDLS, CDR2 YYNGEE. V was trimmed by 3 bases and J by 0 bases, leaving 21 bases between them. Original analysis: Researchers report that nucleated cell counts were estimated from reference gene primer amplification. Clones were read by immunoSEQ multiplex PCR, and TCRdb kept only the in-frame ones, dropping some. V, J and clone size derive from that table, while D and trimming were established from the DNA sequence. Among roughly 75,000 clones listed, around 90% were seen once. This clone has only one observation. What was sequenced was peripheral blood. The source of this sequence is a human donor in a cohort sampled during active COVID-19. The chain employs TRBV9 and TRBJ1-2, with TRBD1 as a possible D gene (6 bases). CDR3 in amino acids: CASSATGQPLVANYGYTF. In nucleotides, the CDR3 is TGTGCCAGCAGCGCCACCGGACAGCCTTTAGTGGCTAACTATGGCTACACCTTC. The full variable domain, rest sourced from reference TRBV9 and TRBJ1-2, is DSGVTQTPKHLITATGQRVTLRCSPRSGDLSVYWYQQSLDQGLQFLIQYYNGEERAKGNILERFSAQQFPDLHSELNLSSLELGDSALYFCASSATGQPLVANYGYTFGSGTRLTVV.